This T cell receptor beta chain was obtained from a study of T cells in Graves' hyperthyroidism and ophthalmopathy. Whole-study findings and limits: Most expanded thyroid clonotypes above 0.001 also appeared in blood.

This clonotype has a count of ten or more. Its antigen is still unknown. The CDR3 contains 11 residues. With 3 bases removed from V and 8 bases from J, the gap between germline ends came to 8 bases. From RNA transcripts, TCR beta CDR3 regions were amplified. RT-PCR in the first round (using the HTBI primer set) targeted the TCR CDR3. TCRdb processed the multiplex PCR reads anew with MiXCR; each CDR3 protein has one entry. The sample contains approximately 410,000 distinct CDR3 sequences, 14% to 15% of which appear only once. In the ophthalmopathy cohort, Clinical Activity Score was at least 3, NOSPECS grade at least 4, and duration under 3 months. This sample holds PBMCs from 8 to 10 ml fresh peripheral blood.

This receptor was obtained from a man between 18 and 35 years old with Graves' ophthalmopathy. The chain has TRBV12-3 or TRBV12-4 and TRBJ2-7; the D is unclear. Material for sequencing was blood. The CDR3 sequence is CASSFSAKQYF. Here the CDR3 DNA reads TGTGCCAGCAGTTTTTCGGCTAAGCAGTACTTC.